This TCR beta chain was sequenced during a study of blood T cells in healthy people across ages. The table lists this clonotype with a few counts. The antigen remains undetermined. This CDR3 contains 16 residues. Trimming removed 8 bases from V and 0 bases from J, with 22 bases in between. The germline V gene encodes CDR1 SQVTM and CDR2 ANQGSEA. Alongside a J-beta primer mix, a sample-barcoded 5' primer served in a second PCR lasting about 6 to 12 cycles. TCRdb used MiXCR to reprocess the 5' RACE reads, holding one entry per CDR3 protein. The sample holds around 1,000,000 distinct CDR3 sequences, approximately 26% seen once. Points from the study as a whole: Naive T cell percentage strongly correlated with TCR beta diversity.

These data also formed part of another study, on T cells of mothers and their children. That source notes: In each mother, TCR beta CDR3 reads exceeded 10 million; in each child, they numbered some 3 million. For related and unrelated pairs alike, thymic selection shapes TCR recombination output similarly. Among related mother-child pairs, overlap was slightly higher than in unrelated pairs, though not significantly.

The TCR originated in a girl aged 2 to 9 in good health. This chain joins TRBV29-1 and TRBJ1-1; D uncertain. The source material was blood. CDR3 bases: TGCAGCAGTCATGCAGAAGATCCCGAATTGAACACTGAAGCTTTCTTT. Residues: CSSHAEDPELNTEAFF.